This T cell receptor beta chain was identified during a study of tumor and adjacent non-tumor tissue in lung cancer. Study-wide context: There were about twelve adenocarcinoma, a couple of squamous cell carcinoma and 1 small cell lung cancer cases.

This sample's RNA came from whole unsorted tissue. Distant lung tissue was collected more than 3 cm away from the tumor edge. The library came from three nested PCR rounds adapted from ARM-PCR protocols. From the multiplex PCR reads, TCRdb called clonotypes with MiXCR, one entry per CDR3 protein. The sample records 75,000 to 90,000 distinct CDR3 sequences, 76% being singletons. Input material: distant non-tumor lung tissue. This TCR was sampled from a woman aged 45-65 years with non-small cell lung cancer.

Written as DNA, the CDR3 is TGCGCCAGCAGCCCATGGGGTACCGATCTCCCCCAGCATTTT. It encodes CASSPWGTDLPQHF. The rearrangement joins TRBV5-1 to TRBJ1-5; D is unresolved. This CDR3 comprises 14 residues. Germline V gene data show CDR1 as SGHRS and CDR2 as YFSETQ. The V end lost 4 bases, the J end lost 10 bases, and 18 bases lay between the germline ends.